This T cell receptor beta chain stems from a study of cytomegalovirus exposure and HLA in healthy donors (dated by TCRdb to about 2017). About the investigation overall: In an earlier analysis of approximately 640 of the donors, 250 to 300 Gb of sequence data and 95 million to 130 million unique TCR beta sequences from about 179 million T cells were reported. Both class I and class II loci were covered by HLA typing, at four-digit resolution. Rather than using new phenotypic data, the later analysis identified candidate immune exposures from TCR beta sequences and from how often those sequences occurred across donors. A separate validation cohort of 100 to 150 different subjects was used in addition to the roughly 620-subject first cohort. The number of donors typed differed by locus, with about 629-640 for A, B, C, DRB1 and DQB1, 522 for DQA1, 600 to 610 for DPA1, and roughly 450 for DPB1. The aim of the study was to test whether cataloging public T cell receptors could identify signatures of past pathogen exposure. Of the roughly 410 genotyped donors, 81% were placed in the genetic ancestry cluster associated with self-reported Caucasian donors. All discovery cohort repertoires had been generated on a single sequencing platform. A later analysis re-examined previously published TCR beta repertoires from just over 650 donors and added high-resolution HLA genotyping to investigate patterns of TCR occurrence. The study profiled the T cell repertoires of hundreds of subjects by immunosequencing and related them to cytomegalovirus serostatus. An earlier analysis of about 620 of the donors applied high-throughput TCR beta sequencing to assess whether each TCR beta V gene segment acted as functional or pseudogenic. To predict cytomegalovirus infection status, the study combined high-throughput TCR immunosequencing, statistical association of individual TCRs with disease status, and machine learning. Among 300 to 450 genotyped donors of the cohort, an average of about 240,000 unique TCR beta nucleotide sequences were sequenced per donor, roughly 18% of them non-productive. Genome-wide SNP genotypes for about 65% of the roughly 670 donors were used in a later genetic analysis, which treated that subset as a discovery cohort. Donor age, sex, ethnicity and CMV serostatus were compiled alongside the repertoire data. An early release that covered approximately 600 HLA-typed donors contained approximately 300 gigabases of sequencing data and around 80 million unique TCR sequences. Because of strong linkage in the cohort, roughly five DR-DQ haplotypes were treated as single units for association and clustering. What the authors observed across the whole study: Most TCR sequences were observed very rarely across donors, whereas some public TCRs were present in many individuals. In vitro tests confirmed that a few of the cytomegalovirus-associated TCR beta chains recognize cytomegalovirus antigens. Linkage disequilibrium might explain the correlated functional status among segregating V segments, but an unknown experimental factor could not be ruled out. The sequencing pipeline was judged likely to have produced a cluster of highly shared sequence variants as a technical artifact. According to a later analysis, TCR association rates differed among HLA loci, with DRB1 alleles showing the most associated TCRs and HLA-C alleles showing the fewest. Because some donors lacked HLA typing at each locus, the association tests relied only on the typed subset. Most CMV-associated TCR beta chains appeared to be HLA-restricted in a later analysis, and the HLA associations seemed to be driven largely by CMV exposure. The presence/absence analyses assumed that sequencing depth was roughly uniform across donors, and that assumption may not be true. In the study, 150 to 200 TCR beta chains were listed as associated with cytomegalovirus. In a later analysis, several top co-occurrence clusters were reported to appear linked to parvovirus B19, influenza, CMV and Epstein-Barr virus. The earlier analysis of 450 to 700 of the donors excluded approximately 17 rarely observed V segments, including chromosome 9 orphons, because counts were too low. An earlier analysis of approximately 600 of the donors showed that most TCR beta V segments appeared in productive rearrangements either about 90% or about 30% of the time, which broadly matched IMGT annotations. A further reported finding was that TCR beta sequences accurately predicted the HLA-A and HLA-B alleles for most subjects in the first cohort. Strong co-occurrence of HLA alleles, especially DR and DQ, made assigning TCR associations to individual alleles difficult. At a false discovery rate of 0.05, a later analysis linked about 17,000 TCR beta sequences to specific HLA alleles. In a later analysis, HLA-associated TCR beta chains showed more clonal expansion and lower generation probabilities than non-associated chains that were equally common. In a later genetic analysis, a missense DCLRE1C variant was associated with V-gene and J-gene trimming of TCR beta chains, and the association was replicated in an independent cohort. According to the authors, the approach could potentially be generalized to other disease states and immunological phenotypes. Some IMGT-functional V segments, including TRBV6-2 and TRBV6-3, could not be told apart with the 87-base-pair reads, so those segments were excluded. CMV serostatus was the only immune exposure information available for the cohort. In both the original and validation cohorts, the classifier was reported to diagnose cytomegalovirus status with high specificity and sensitivity. A later genetic analysis reported fewer N-insertions in productive TCRs among donors in an Asian-associated ancestry cluster than the roughly 700-donor mean. The cohort was sequenced for TCR beta chains only, and without alpha or paired-chain data the features that could be detected were limited.

Trimming takes 0 bases from V and 6 bases from J, and the germline ends sit 6 bases apart. In the germline V gene (reference sequence), CDR1 corresponds to GTSNPN and CDR2 to SVGIG. From cysteine to phenylalanine, the CDR3 is 12 amino acids long. The DNA shown is the 36-base CDR3, in frame from base 1. The cohort was made up of roughly 670 healthy bone marrow donors. Cohort members were all nominally healthy when sampled, although unrecorded immune exposures were likely present. The donor was CMV seropositive and was included in the group of almost 300 seropositive cohort members. A peripheral blood sample was provided by each donor, and peripheral blood mononuclear cells were used for TCR beta sequencing. Genomic DNA extraction from the blood cell samples was performed with the Qiagen DNeasy Blood Extraction Kit. Receptor libraries were prepared by the immunoSEQ multiplex PCR assay. For the multiplex PCR, a mixture combining 60 forward primers for TCR Vbeta segments and 13 reverse primers for TCR Jbeta segments was used. The CDR3 region of rearranged TCR beta genes was amplified from genomic DNA by a multiplex PCR assay. Amplified TCR beta libraries were sequenced as 87-base-pair reads on the Illumina HiSeq System. The original methods were these. In a later analysis, tens of millions of unique TCR beta chains were counted across the approximately 620 repertoires, and approximately 9.9 million of these chains were shared by at least two donors. A nearest-neighbor algorithm error-corrected the raw reads and collapsed the reads into unique sequences, merging closely related sequences to remove PCR and sequencing errors. Alignment of CDR3 sequences to IMGT reference sequences was used to assign V, D and J gene segments. For a sequence to be retained, at least a six-nucleotide match to both a V gene segment and a J gene segment was required. Rearrangements were classified as productive when the CDR3 lacked stop codons and remained in frame with V and J, and all other rearrangements were classified as non-productive. CDR3 was defined by IMGT convention, running from the second conserved V-encoded cysteine to the conserved J-encoded phenylalanine. In an earlier analysis of around 570 of the donors, sequences lacking an unambiguous match to a single V gene segment were excluded. In an earlier analysis of approximately 610 of the donors, V segments were called functional above 56.7% productive rearrangements and were called segregating when the between-donor standard deviation exceeded 5%. To diagnose cytomegalovirus status from the catalog of TCR beta chain sequences, a statistical classification framework was built. In a later analysis, V and J genes were assigned by comparing TCR nucleotide sequences against IMGT/GENE-DB human TR gene sequences. In a later analysis, CDR3 sequences and most-parsimonious VDJ recombination scenarios were assigned using the TCRdist pipeline. A later analysis defined each TCR beta chain by its CDR3 amino acid sequence plus V-gene family, and excluded reads lacking a unique V-gene family. To address suspected cross-contamination and a sequencing artifact, a later analysis removed some 620 highly shared, low-generation-probability nucleotide sequences. In a later analysis, a clonal expansion index for each public chain was calculated from normalized within-repertoire ranks of inferred template counts. A later analysis computed generation probabilities with a VDJ recombination model fitted to out-of-frame rearrangements, and checked the results against IGoR. In a later analysis, hypergeometric tests were used to score TCR-TCR, TCR-HLA and TCR-CMV co-occurrence, with a repertoire-size bias correction applied to TCR pairs. To estimate false discovery rates, a later analysis permuted the HLA or CMV assignments 20 times. In a later analysis, co-occurring TCRs were grouped with DBSCAN, and TCRdist sequence similarity was added when clustering was performed within HLA-allele-positive subsets. Repertoires with fewer than 30,000 or more than 120,000 public chains, plus five repertoires with anomalous nucleotide sharing, were excluded from co-occurrence clustering. What TCRdb holds here is the immuneACCESS table cut down to in-frame rearrangements. Part of the clones is not present; checked against another copy, under half of the missing clones reflect an unresolved V gene, and the others are unexplained. V, J and clone size are those of that table, while D and trimming were read from the DNA. The sample has roughly 150,000 clones on record, roughly 80% of them singletons. Around 10% of the sample is held by the ten biggest clonotypes.

On this clone itself: Its antigen is still unknown. No base qualities exist here, and no much larger clone lies one base off it.

The sequenced material came from PBMCs. The TCR comes from a young man in good health and CMV-seropositive. This receptor chain uses TRBV30 and TRBJ2-1; confidence is insufficient to name the D gene. The CDR3 reads as follows: CAWSVRVNEQFF. In nucleotide form, the sequence is TGTGCCTGGAGTGTACGAGTCAATGAGCAGTTCTTC. With the portions outside the CDR3 filled from the reference TRBV30 and TRBJ2-1 genes, the complete variable region becomes SQTIHQWPATLVQPVGSPLSLECTVEGTSNPNLYWYRQAAGRGLQLLFYSVGIGQISSEVPQNLSASRPQDRQFILSSKKLLLSDSGFYLCAWSVRVNEQFFGPGTRLTVL.